The next 18 T cell receptor beta chains were all read from a single sample in a study of cytomegalovirus exposure and HLA in healthy donors. In the PCR, 60 Vbeta and 13 Jbeta primers were used. The protocol was immunoSEQ multiplex PCR, while the TCRdb copy is restricted to in-frame clones and leaves out a portion. The sample carries 150,000 to 200,000 clones, 77% recorded once. Input material: PBMCs. These receptors all stem from a woman in her forties in good health and CMV-seropositive.

The rearrangement joins TRBV11-3 to TRBJ2-7; no clear D. This CDR3 contains 14 residues. From germline, CDR1 is SGHNT and CDR2 YENEEA. The V end lost 2 bases, the J end lost 1 base, and 9 bases lay between the germline ends. In DNA, the CDR3 is TGTGCCAGCAGCTTATATCAGGTATCCTACGAGCAGTACTTC. This gives the protein CASSLYQVSYEQYF.

CDR3 in amino acids: CASSGLTGAQETQYF. CDR3 DNA: TGTGCCAGTAGCGGACTTACAGGGGCCCAAGAGACCCAGTACTTC. The chain carries TRBV19 and TRBJ2-5; 7 positions match TRBD1. V shed 6 bases, J shed 1 base, and the junction held 8 bases outside the gene matches. The CDR3 covers 15 residues. Germline assignment: CDR1 LNHDA and CDR2 SQIVND (reference sequence).

The chain is built from TRBV6-5 and TRBJ1-4, with D perhaps matching TRBD1 (5 bases). The CDR3 has 14 amino acids. V was shortened by 6 bases and J by 0 bases, with 8 bases between the two germline ends. The germline V gene has CDR1 MNHEY and CDR2 SVGAGI. In DNA, the CDR3 is TGTGCCAGCAGGCGGGGCTCAACTAATGAAAAACTGTTTTTT. Protein: CASRRGSTNEKLFF.

This sequence joins TRBV4-3 and TRBJ2-2; 13 bases fit TRBD2. The V gene's germline CDR1 is LGHNA and CDR2 YSLEER. The CDR3 is made up of 18 amino acids. V lost 4 bases and J lost 4; bases outside the gene matches: 9. The chain's CDR3 is CASSPELAGGPGTGELFF. The CDR3 bases are TGCGCCAGCAGCCCGGAACTAGCGGGAGGGCCTGGCACCGGGGAGCTGTTTTTT.

The chain combines TRBV27 with TRBJ2-5; 9 bases agree with TRBD2. The CDR3 loop spans 16 amino acids. V was pared by 5 bases and J by 5 bases, with 12 bases of the junction left unmatched. CDR1 is MNHEY, CDR2 SMNVEV, per germline (reference sequence). CDR3 sequence reads: CASSVRGGRSVETQYF. The CDR3 nucleotides read TGTGCCAGCAGTGTGCGGGGGGGCAGGTCCGTGGAGACCCAGTACTTC.

V usage is TRBV5-1 and J usage is TRBJ2-5; possibly TRBD2 for D (6 bases). Trimming took off 4 bases at V and 1 base at J, with 11 bases between the two ends. Germline assignment: CDR1 SGHRS and CDR2 YFSETQ. CDR3 length: 14 residues. The chain's CDR3 is CASSEIAAQETQYF. The CDR3 bases are TGCGCCAGCAGCGAAATAGCGGCCCAAGAGACCCAGTACTTC.

The CDR3 sequence is CASSQDGGFGRLYGNTIYF. For the CDR3, the DNA is TGCGCCAGCAGCCAAGATGGGGGTTTTGGGAGGTTGTATGGAAACACCATATATTTT. V usage is TRBV4-3 and J usage is TRBJ1-3; D is perhaps TRBD1 (5 bases). CDR1 LGHNA and CDR2 YSLEER come from the germline V gene. The CDR3 runs to 19 residues. Trimming took 0 bases from V and 3 from J, leaving 21 bases between them.

The chain uses TRBV7-2 and TRBJ2-3; 7 nucleotides agree with TRBD2. V lost 1 base to trimming and J lost 7 bases; unmatched junction nucleotides: 8. The length of the CDR3 is 15 residues. Looked up from germline, CDR1 is SGHTA and CDR2 is FQGNSA. This CDR3 reads CASSLEASGGYTQYF. CDR3 sequence (DNA): TGTGCCAGCAGCTTAGAAGCTAGCGGTGGATATACGCAGTATTTT.

The chain couples TRBV4-1 to TRBJ1-4, with TRBD1 matching over 10 bases. Per the germline V gene, CDR1 is MGHRA and CDR2 is YSYEKL. V lost 3 bases, J lost 6 bases, and 4 bases stayed unmatched. The CDR3 contains 15 residues. CDR3 protein: CASSQADRGHEKLFF. CDR3 DNA: TGCGCCAGCAGCCAGGCTGACAGGGGGCATGAAAAACTGTTTTTT.

This clone was counted only a few times. The chain is built from TRBV9 and TRBJ1-3; D remains unclear. Trimming took 0 bases from V and 0 from J, leaving 13 bases between them. Germline V gene lookup returns CDR1 SGDLS and CDR2 YYNGEE. The CDR3 consists of 17 residues. CDR3: CASSVDAGPSSGNTIYF. CDR3 in DNA: TGTGCCAGCAGCGTAGACGCAGGTCCTTCCTCTGGAAACACCATATATTTT.

Only one count was recorded for this clone. The chain is built from TRBV7-2 and TRBJ1-1, with TRBD1 matching over 10 bases. Germline assignment: CDR1 SGHTA and CDR2 FQGNSA. This CDR3 contains 14 residues. After removal of 2 bases from V and 11 bases from J, the junction contained 8 bases not matched to a gene. In DNA, the CDR3 is TGTGCCAGCAGCTTAAGGACAGGGGGGTCGGTCGCTTTCTTT. Residues: CASSLRTGGSVAFF.

In the case of this clone: It is unclear where the CDR3 begins or ends on the DNA, so no DNA is shown, and the CDR3 is as TCRdb lists it. The genes are TRBV21-1 and TRBJ1-5. TRBV21-1 is shown as a pseudogene. The CDR3 numbers 15 amino acids, ends counted. The CDR3 is CASSKVGVGNQPQHF.

The genes are TRBV5-1 and TRBJ1-2, with a tentative D call TRBD1 (5 bases). The germline gives CDR1 SGHRS, CDR2 YFSETQ. The CDR3 has 16 amino acids. The V end lost 0 bases, the J end lost 1 base, and 13 bases lay between the germline ends. The CDR3 DNA is TGCGCCAGCAGCTTGGAAATAGCGGGGGATAACTATGGCTACACCTTC. As protein: CASSLEIAGDNYGYTF.

The V and J genes are TRBV6-5 and TRBJ2-5; D may be TRBD1 (6 bases). The J call may not be correct, given that the DNA end is closer to TRBJ2-7. CDR1 is MNHEY and CDR2 is SVGAGI in the germline V gene. The CDR3 covers 14 residues. As DNA, the CDR3 is TGTGCCAGCAGTGCCCGGGACAATCCCTACGAGCAGTACTTC. Its translation is CASSARDNPYEQYF.

This chain connects TRBV25-1 to TRBJ1-4; 11 bases fit TRBD1. Germline CDR1 MGHDK, CDR2 SYGVNS. The CDR3 runs to 17 residues. With V trimmed by 1 base and J by 5 bases, 6 bases remained unmatched. CDR3 in amino acids: CASSEFIGTGGNEKLFF. For the CDR3, the DNA is TGTGCCAGCAGTGAATTTATTGGGACAGGGGGGAATGAAAAACTGTTTTTT.

This clone was observed a single time. The CDR3 sequence: CASRPGQAYEQYF. As DNA, the CDR3 is TGTGCCAGCAGACCGGGACAGGCCTACGAGCAGTACTTC. The V call is TRBV28, the J call TRBJ2-7; 8 bases map to TRBD1. Germline V gives CDR1 MDHEN, CDR2 SYDVKM. The CDR3 runs to 13 residues. Trimming removed 6 bases from V and 2 bases from J; junction bases left unmatched: 3.

The rearrangement uses TRBV7-2 and TRBJ2-1, with 8 bases that match TRBD2. CDR1 is SGHTA and CDR2 is FQGNSA in the germline V gene. V dropped 5 bases and J dropped 5; count of bases not matched to a gene: 5. This CDR3 has 14 residues. The DNA of the CDR3 is TGTGCCAGCAGCCGGGTCGGGGGGGACAATGAGCAGTTCTTC. This gives the protein CASSRVGGDNEQFF.

The CDR3 DNA follows: TGTGCCTGGAGTCCGGTCGCGGGAGAGCAGTACTTC. It specifies CAWSPVAGEQYF. The chain links TRBV30 to TRBJ2-7; TRBD2 is a possible D gene (6 bases). In germline, CDR1 is GTSNPN, CDR2 SVGIG (reference sequence). The CDR3 contains 12 residues. V lost 2 bases and J 7 bases, leaving 12 bases between the germline ends.